The clone carrying this T cell receptor beta chain has just a few counts. Antigen: not known. Germline values: CDR1 SGHRS, CDR2 YFSETQ. The junction had 6 bases not matched to a gene; V was cut back by 5 bases and J by 3 bases. The length of the CDR3 is 15 residues. The sample is drawn from a study of T-cell memory formation after mild COVID-19. General observations from the study: The study found contracting CD4+ clones mainly in CM and EM and contracting CD8+ clones in EMRA. Clones that contracted from day 15 to 85 had balanced CD4/CD8; later expanders were CD4+ biased.

Constant-segment primers served in 5'RACE that generated TCR alpha and TCR beta cDNA libraries bearing sample barcodes and UMIs. TCRdb re-analysed the 5' RACE reads in MiXCR, keeping a single row per CDR3 protein. This sample yields about 400,000 distinct CDR3 sequences, of which 15% to 20% are seen a single time; about 22% belongs to the top ten. Material for sequencing was PBMCs or a T cell subset sorted from them (not recorded which). The chain is built from TRBV5-1 and TRBJ2-2; 8 nucleotides align to TRBD2. This sequence was found in a man aged 18 to 29 who had mild COVID-19 (a few samples of this study predate the infection). Cell type and time point are not known. The CDR3: CASRWSAGDTGELFF. The CDR3 DNA is TGCGCCAGCAGATGGTCAGCGGGGGACACCGGGGAGCTGTTTTTT.